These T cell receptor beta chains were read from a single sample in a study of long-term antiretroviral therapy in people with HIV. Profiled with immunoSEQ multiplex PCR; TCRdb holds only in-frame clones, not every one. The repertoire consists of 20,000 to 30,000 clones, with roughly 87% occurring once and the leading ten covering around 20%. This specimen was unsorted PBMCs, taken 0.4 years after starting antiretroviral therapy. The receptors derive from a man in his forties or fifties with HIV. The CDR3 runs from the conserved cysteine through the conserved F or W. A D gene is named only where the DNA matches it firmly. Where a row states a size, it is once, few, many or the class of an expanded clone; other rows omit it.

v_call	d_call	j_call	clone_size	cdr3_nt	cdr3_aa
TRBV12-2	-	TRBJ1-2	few	TGTGCAAGTCGTACCGGGACAGGGCTATCTAAGTACTATGGCTACACCTTC	CASRTGTGLSKYYGYTF
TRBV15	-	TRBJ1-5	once	TGTGCCACCAGCAGAGATTCAAACACAGGGTCGGGAAATCAGCCCCAGCATTTT	CATSRDSNTGSGNQPQHF
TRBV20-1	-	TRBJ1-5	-	TGCAGTGCGCGGGGTATCCAGCCCCAGCATTTT	CSARGIQPQHF
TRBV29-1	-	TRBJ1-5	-	TGCAGCGTAGGAGGGATCAATCAGCCCCAGCATTTT	CSVGGINQPQHF
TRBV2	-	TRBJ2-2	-	TGTGCCAGCAGGAACACCGGGGAGCTGTTTTTT	CASRNTGELFF
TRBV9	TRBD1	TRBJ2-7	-	TGTGCCAGCAGCCTATACCCAGGGGGCGCCTCCTACGAGCAGTACTTC	CASSLYPGGASYEQYF
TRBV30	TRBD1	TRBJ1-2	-	TGTGCTCTACAGGGGAACTATGGCTACACCTTC	CALQGNYGYTF
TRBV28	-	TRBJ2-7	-	TGTGCCAGCAGTTTTATGGAGAACTACGAGCAGTACTTC	CASSFMENYEQYF
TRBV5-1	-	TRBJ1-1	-	TGCGCCAGCAGCAACCCCACCCAGGGTAGGTCGGGCACTGAAGCTTTCTTT	CASSNPTQGRSGTEAFF
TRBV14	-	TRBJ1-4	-	TGTGCCAGCAGCCAATACGGACAGAATGAAAAACTGTTTTTT	CASSQYGQNEKLFF
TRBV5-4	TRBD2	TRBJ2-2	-	TGTGCCAGCAGTTCGAAAGCGGGGGGGGCACGTACCGGGGAGCTGTTTTTT	CASSSKAGGARTGELFF
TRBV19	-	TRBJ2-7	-	TGTGCCAGTAGTAGGTGGCAGGGAGTCTACGAGCAGTACTTC	CASSRWQGVYEQYF
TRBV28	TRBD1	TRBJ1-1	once	TGTGCCAGCAGTTCCGGGGGTACAGGGGACACTGAAGCTTTCTTT	CASSSGGTGDTEAFF
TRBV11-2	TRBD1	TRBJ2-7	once	TGTGCCAGCAGCTTAGGACAGGGAACCTACGAGCAGTACTTC	CASSLGQGTYEQYF
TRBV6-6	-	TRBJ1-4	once	TGTGCCAGCAGCTCAGGACAGAGCGCACAAGAAAAACTGTTTTTT	CASSSGQSAQEKLFF
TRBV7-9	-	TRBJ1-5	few	TGTGCCAGCAGCTTAGCGGCAGGGGATAATCAGCCCCAGCATTTT	CASSLAAGDNQPQHF
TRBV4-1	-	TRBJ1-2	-	TGCGCCAGCAGCCAAGATCAAGTGGGGCTTTACTATGGCTACACCTTC	CASSQDQVGLYYGYTF
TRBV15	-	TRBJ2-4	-	TGTGCCACCAGGAGGGAGGGGGGCATTCTAGCCAAAAACATTCAGTACTTC	CATRREGGILAKNIQYF
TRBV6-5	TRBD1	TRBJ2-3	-	TGTGCCAGCAGTTACTCCGGACAGGGAAGCACAGATACGCAGTATTTT	CASSYSGQGSTDTQYF
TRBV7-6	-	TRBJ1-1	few	TGTGCCAGCAGCAGTAGAGCGGGACAACCTGAAGCTTTCTTT	CASSSRAGQPEAFF
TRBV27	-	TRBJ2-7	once	TGTGCCAGCAGTGCCTCCTCCTACGAGCAGTACTTC	CASSASSYEQYF
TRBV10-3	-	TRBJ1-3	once	TGTGCCATCCCAGGTTCCGGAAACACCATATATTTT	CAIPGSGNTIYF
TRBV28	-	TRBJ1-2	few	TGTGCCAGCAGTTTAGCGGACAGCTTCTTGGGCTACACCTTC	CASSLADSFLGYTF
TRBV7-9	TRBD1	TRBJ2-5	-	TGTGCCAGCAGCCGACTTACTACAGGGGCCGGGGAGACCCAGTACTTC	CASSRLTTGAGETQYF
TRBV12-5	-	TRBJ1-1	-	TGTGCTAGTGGTCCCGAGCCGAAAGGTTCCTTTGACACTGAAGCTTTCTTT	CASGPEPKGSFDTEAFF
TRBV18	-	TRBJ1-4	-	TGTGCCAGCTCACCACGGAGACTTGAAAAACTGTTTTTT	CASSPRRLEKLFF
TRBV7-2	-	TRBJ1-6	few	TGTGCCAGCAGCCGCACAGGTGGGGCCTATAATTCACCCCTCCACTTT	CASSRTGGAYNSPLHF
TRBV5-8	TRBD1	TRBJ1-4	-	TGTGCCAGCAGCTTCGGGACAGACGATAATGAAAAACTGTTTTTT	CASSFGTDDNEKLFF
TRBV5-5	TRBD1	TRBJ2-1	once	TGTGCCAGCAGTTCGGGACAGGGGCCGTACAATGAGCAGTTCTTC	CASSSGQGPYNEQFF
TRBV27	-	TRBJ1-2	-	TGTGCCAGCAGTTTATCAGCAGGCCCCGGAGGCTACACCTTC	CASSLSAGPGGYTF
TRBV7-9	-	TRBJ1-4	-	TGTGCCAGCAGCTCCCCGGGGGGAATTAATGAAAAACTGTTTTTT	CASSSPGGINEKLFF
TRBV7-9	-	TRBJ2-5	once	TGTGCCAGCAGCTCGACGGCCTCCGAGACCCAGTACTTC	CASSSTASETQYF
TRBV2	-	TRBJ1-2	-	TGTGCCAGCAGTGAAGCGGGGCATTCCGCGGGATATGGCTACACCTTC	CASSEAGHSAGYGYTF
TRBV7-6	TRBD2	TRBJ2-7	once	TGTGCCAGCAGCTCCCGATCGGCTAGCGGGGGGGATCCCTACGAGCAGTACTTC	CASSSRSASGGDPYEQYF
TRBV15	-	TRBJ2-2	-	TGTGCCACCAGCGAAAACACCGGGGAGCTGTTTTTT	CATSENTGELFF
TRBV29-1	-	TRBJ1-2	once	TGCAGCGTTGAAGGGGGTAGGGTTGGCTACACCTTC	CSVEGGRVGYTF
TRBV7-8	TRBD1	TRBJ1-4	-	TGTGCCAGCAGCCCCGACAGGGGGCGTCTCCGGGGTAATGAAAAACTGTTTTTT	CASSPDRGRLRGNEKLFF
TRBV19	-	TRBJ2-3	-	TGTGCCAGTAGTCTTTCGGGACCTCAGGTGTATTTT	CASSLSGPQVYF
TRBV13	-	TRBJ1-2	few	TGTGCCAGCAGCTTTGGGACGCCCGGGGATGGCTACACCTTC	CASSFGTPGDGYTF
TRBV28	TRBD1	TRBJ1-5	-	TGTGCCAGCAGCAGTTTCAGGGGGTATAGCAATCAGCCCCAGCATTTT	CASSSFRGYSNQPQHF
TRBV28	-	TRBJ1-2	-	TGTGCCAGCAGTCCTTCTTGGGCCCCCTATGGCTACACCTTC	CASSPSWAPYGYTF
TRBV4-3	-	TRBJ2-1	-	TGCGCCAGCAGCCAAGATCCGGCTAGCGTATACAATGAGCAGTTCTTC	CASSQDPASVYNEQFF
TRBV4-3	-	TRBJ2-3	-	TGCGCCAGCAGCCAGCAGGGGCTCACTTCCACAGATACGCAGTATTTT	CASSQQGLTSTDTQYF
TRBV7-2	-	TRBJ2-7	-	TGTGCCAGCAGCTTAGCGAGACTCTACGAGCAGTACTTC	CASSLARLYEQYF
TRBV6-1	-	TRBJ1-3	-	TGTGCCAGCAGTGAAGGTCCGGGAAACACCATATATTTT	CASSEGPGNTIYF
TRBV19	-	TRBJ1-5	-	TGTGCCAGTAGTCCTTGGGGGCAGAACAATCAGCCCCAGCATTTT	CASSPWGQNNQPQHF
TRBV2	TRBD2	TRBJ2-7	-	TGTGCCAGCAGTGAAGGGCTAGCGGGGGGCTACGAGCAGTACTTC	CASSEGLAGGYEQYF
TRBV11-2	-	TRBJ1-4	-	TGTGCCAGCAGCTTATATCCTGCTAAAAAACTGTTTTTT	CASSLYPAKKLFF
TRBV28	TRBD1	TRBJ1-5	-	TGTGCCAGCAGTTCCACAGGGGGTTATAGCAATCAGCCCCAGCATTTT	CASSSTGGYSNQPQHF
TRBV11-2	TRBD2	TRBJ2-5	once	TGTGCCAGCAGCCCGGGGGGAGCGGGGGGGCTTTTCGAAGAGACCCAGTACTTC	CASSPGGAGGLFEETQYF
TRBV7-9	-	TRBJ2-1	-	TGTGCCAGCAGCCACAGGGACTACAATGAGCAGTTCTTC	CASSHRDYNEQFF
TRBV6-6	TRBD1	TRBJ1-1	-	TGTGCCAGCGGGAATCGACAGGGCTCGAAGACTGAAGCTTTCTTT	CASGNRQGSKTEAFF
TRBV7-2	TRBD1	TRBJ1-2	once	TGTGCCAGCAGCTTAGGGGACAGCTATGGCTACACCTTC	CASSLGDSYGYTF